The rows below give T cell receptor beta chains drawn from one sample of a study of T cells in Graves' hyperthyroidism and ophthalmopathy. TCRdb called the multiplex PCR reads again in MiXCR, with one record for every CDR3 protein. The sample shows roughly 380,000 distinct CDR3 sequences, around 14% of them seen only once. The sequenced material came from blood. The source is an older woman with Graves' hyperthyroidism. CDR3s include the opening cysteine and the closing phenylalanine or tryptophan. A D gene is named only where the DNA matches it firmly. Expanded clones are given a class, and other clones once, few, many or no size at all.

v_gene,j_gene,d_gene,abundance,CDR3aa,CDR3nt
TRBV10-2,TRBJ2-5,.,many,CASSGGKTQYF,TGCGCCAGCAGTGGAGGGAAGACCCAGTACTTC
TRBV5-4,TRBJ2-3,TRBD2,many,CASSLASGTSTDTQYF,TGTGCCAGCAGCTTGGCTAGCGGCACTAGCACAGATACGCAGTATTTT
TRBV3-1,TRBJ2-1,.,many,CASLGDYNEQFF,TGTGCCAGTCTGGGGGACTACAATGAGCAGTTCTTC
TRBV29-1,TRBJ1-2,TRBD1,.,CSVGTGPTNTF,TGCAGCGTCGGGACAGGGCCCACCAATACCTTC
TRBV28,TRBJ2-1,TRBD2,many,CASRTGKAGGGHEQFF,TGTGCCAGCAGAACAGGGAAAGCGGGAGGGGGCCATGAGCAGTTCTTC
TRBV7-2,TRBJ2-1,.,many,CASSSLGGPNEQFF,TGTGCCAGCAGCTCGCTTGGGGGCCCAAATGAGCAGTTCTTC
TRBV12-3/TRBV12-4,TRBJ2-7,.,many,CASSRGQFYEQYF,TGTGCCAGCAGCCGCGGACAGTTCTACGAGCAGTACTTC
TRBV3-1,TRBJ2-3,TRBD2,many,CASSRDYTTDTQYF,TGTGCCAGCAGCCGGGACTACACCACAGATACGCAGTATTTT
TRBV25-1,TRBJ2-3,.,few,CASSSWGTDTQYF,TGTGCCAGCAGTAGTTGGGGCACAGATACGCAGTATTTT
TRBV11-2,TRBJ2-3,TRBD2,many,CASSSGLAGLSTDTQYF,TGTGCCAGCAGCTCGGGACTAGCGGGCCTTAGCACAGATACGCAGTATTTT
TRBV29-1,TRBJ2-1,TRBD1,.,CSTAGQDCNEQFF,TGCAGCACCGCAGGACAGGACTGCAATGAGCAGTTCTTC
TRBV10-3,TRBJ2-2,.,.,CAITPGLNTGELFF,TGTGCCATCACCCCGGGACTGAACACCGGGGAGCTGTTTTTT